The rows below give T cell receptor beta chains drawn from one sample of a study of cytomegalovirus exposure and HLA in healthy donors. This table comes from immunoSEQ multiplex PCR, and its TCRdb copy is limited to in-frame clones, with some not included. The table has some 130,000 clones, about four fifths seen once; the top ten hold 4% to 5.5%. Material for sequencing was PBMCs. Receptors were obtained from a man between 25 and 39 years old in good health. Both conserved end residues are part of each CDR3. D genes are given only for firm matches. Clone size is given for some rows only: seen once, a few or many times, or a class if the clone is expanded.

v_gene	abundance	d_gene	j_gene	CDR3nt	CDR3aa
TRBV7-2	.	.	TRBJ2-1	TGTGCCAGCAGCTTAGGACCGAGGGAGTTCAATGAGCAGTTCTTC	CASSLGPREFNEQFF
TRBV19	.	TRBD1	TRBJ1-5	TGTGCCAGTAGTATAGGGACAGGGGCCGATAGCAATCAGCCCCAGCATTTT	CASSIGTGADSNQPQHF
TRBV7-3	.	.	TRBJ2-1	TGTGCCAGCAGCTCCCTAGGAGGTGAGCAGTTCTTC	CASSSLGGEQFF
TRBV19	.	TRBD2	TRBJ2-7	TGTGCCAGTAGTAACCTAGCGGGAGTCTCCTACGAGCAGTACTTC	CASSNLAGVSYEQYF
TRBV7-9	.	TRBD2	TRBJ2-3	TGTGCCAGCAGCCCAATCGGACTAGCGGGAGCCACAGATACGCAGTATTTT	CASSPIGLAGATDTQYF
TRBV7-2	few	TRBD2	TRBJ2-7	TGTGCCAGCAGCTTAGGACGCGGGAGGATCTACGAGCAGTACTTC	CASSLGRGRIYEQYF
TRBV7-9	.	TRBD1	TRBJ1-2	TGTGCCAGCAGCTTACGAACAGGGGGCGTGGGCTACACCTTC	CASSLRTGGVGYTF
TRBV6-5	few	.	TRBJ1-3	TGTGCCAGCAGTTATTACAGTAGCTCTGGAAACACCATATATTTT	CASSYYSSSGNTIYF
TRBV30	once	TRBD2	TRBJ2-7	TGTGCCTGGAGACTAGCGGGGGGATACGAGCAGTACTTC	CAWRLAGGYEQYF
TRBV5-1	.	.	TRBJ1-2	TGCGCCAGCAGCTTGGCCCCATCAGACTATGGCTACACCTTC	CASSLAPSDYGYTF
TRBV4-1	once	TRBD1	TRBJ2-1	TGCGCCAGCAGGACGCCGGGACAGGGGTCCTACAATGAGCAGTTCTTC	CASRTPGQGSYNEQFF
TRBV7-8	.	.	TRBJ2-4	TGTGCCAGCAGCTTACTGGAAGAGGAAAACATTCAGTACTTC	CASSLLEEENIQYF
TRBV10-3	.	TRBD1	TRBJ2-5	TGTGCCATCAGACCGGGACAGGGGAGGAACCAAGAGACCCAGTACTTC	CAIRPGQGRNQETQYF
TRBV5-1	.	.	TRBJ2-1	TGCGCCAGCAGCCCCTTCTTCGATGAGCAGTTCTTC	CASSPFFDEQFF
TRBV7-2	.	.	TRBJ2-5	TGTGCCAGCAGCGAAAGGCGGGGGCTTGAGACCCAGTACTTC	CASSERRGLETQYF
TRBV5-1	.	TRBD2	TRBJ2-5	TGCGCCAGCAGCCTGGGACTAGCGGTCCTCAGGGCGGAGACCCAGTACTTC	CASSLGLAVLRAETQYF
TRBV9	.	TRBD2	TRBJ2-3	TGTGCCAGCAGCGACCGTCTAACTAGCGGGAGTATCGATACGCAGTATTTT	CASSDRLTSGSIDTQYF
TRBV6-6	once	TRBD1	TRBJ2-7	TGTGCCAGCAGTTTAAAACCGGGACAGGGCTTGTACGAGCAGTACTTC	CASSLKPGQGLYEQYF
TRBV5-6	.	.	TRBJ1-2	TGTGCCAGCAGCTTGACTCGGTCAGGTGCTAACTATGGCTACACCTTC	CASSLTRSGANYGYTF
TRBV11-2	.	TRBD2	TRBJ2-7	TGTGCCAGCAGCTTAATCTCTAGCGGGAGTCCCCACGAGCAGTACTTC	CASSLISSGSPHEQYF
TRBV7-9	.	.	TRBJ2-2	TGTGCCAGCAGCTTAGTCGGAACCGGGGTTGGGAACACCGGGGAGCTGTTTTTT	CASSLVGTGVGNTGELFF
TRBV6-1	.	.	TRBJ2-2	TGTGCCAGCCTCTTCCGGGACTCGCAAACCGGGGAGCTGTTTTTT	CASLFRDSQTGELFF
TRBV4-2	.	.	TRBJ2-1	TGTGCCAGCAGCCAAGATCCGGGCGGGACCCCCAATGAGCAGTTCTTC	CASSQDPGGTPNEQFF
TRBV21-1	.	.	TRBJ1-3	TGTGCCAGCAGCAACTGCTCTATTAACAGGGCCTCTGGAAACACCATATATTTT	CASSNCSINRASGNTIYF
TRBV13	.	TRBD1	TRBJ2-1	TGTGCCAGTCTCAGACAGGGGGCTTTCCATGAGCAGTTCTTC	CASLRQGAFHEQFF
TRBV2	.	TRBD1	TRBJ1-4	TGTGCCAGCAGTGGACAGGGGGCTTATGAAAAACTGTTTTTT	CASSGQGAYEKLFF
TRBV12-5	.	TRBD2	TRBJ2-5	TGTGCTAGTGGTTCCCGCTTAGCGGGGGGGGCCCAGTACTTC	CASGSRLAGGAQYF
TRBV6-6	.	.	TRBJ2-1	TGTGCCAGCAGTAGGATCCAGGGAAATGAGCAGTTCTTC	CASSRIQGNEQFF
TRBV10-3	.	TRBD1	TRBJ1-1	TGTGCCATCAGTGGAGGGGACAGGCAGAACACTGAAGCTTTCTTT	CAISGGDRQNTEAFF
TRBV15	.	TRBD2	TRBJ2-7	TGTGCCACCAGCAGCGTAACTAGCGGGGACATTCGCGAGCAGTACTTC	CATSSVTSGDIREQYF
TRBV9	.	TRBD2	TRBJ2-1	TGTGCCAGCAGCGTAGGAGCGGGATTTTCAAATGAGCAGTTCTTC	CASSVGAGFSNEQFF
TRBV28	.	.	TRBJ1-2	TGTGCCAGCAGTTCCCCCGGGAGGGCAGGTGGCTACACCTTC	CASSSPGRAGGYTF
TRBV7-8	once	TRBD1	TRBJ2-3	TGTGCCAGCAGGAAGGGGGCCACAGATACGCAGTATTTT	CASRKGATDTQYF
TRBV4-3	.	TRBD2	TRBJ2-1	TGCGCCAGCAGCCAACGACTAGCGGGAACGTACAATGAGCAGTTCTTC	CASSQRLAGTYNEQFF
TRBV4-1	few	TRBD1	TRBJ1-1	TGCGCCAGCAGCTACAGGGGCAACACTGAAGCTTTCTTT	CASSYRGNTEAFF
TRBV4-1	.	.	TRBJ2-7	TGCGCTAGCAGCCAAGGCACGAGGGGGTACGAGCAGTACTTC	CASSQGTRGYEQYF
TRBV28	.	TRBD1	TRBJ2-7	TGTGCCAGCAGGACTCAGGGGGCAAGGAACGAGCAGTACTTC	CASRTQGARNEQYF
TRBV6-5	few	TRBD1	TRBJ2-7	TGTGCCAAATACAGGGACAGCTCCTACTACGAGCAGTACTTC	CAKYRDSSYYEQYF
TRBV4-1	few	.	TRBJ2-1	TGCGCCAGCAGCCAAGATAGCGGTGAGCAGTTCTTC	CASSQDSGEQFF
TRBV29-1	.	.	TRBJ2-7	TGCAGCGCCAGGGTTAGCTACGAGCAGTACTTC	CSARVSYEQYF
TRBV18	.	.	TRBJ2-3	TGTGCCAGCTCACCCCGGGACACAGATACGCAGTATTTT	CASSPRDTDTQYF
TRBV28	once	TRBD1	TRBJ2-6	TGTGCCAGTAGAGGACAGGGCTTTACTGGGGCCAACGTCCTGACTTTC	CASRGQGFTGANVLTF
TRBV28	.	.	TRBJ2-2	TGTGCCAGCAGGCGCACGAACACCGGGGAGCTGTTTTTT	CASRRTNTGELFF
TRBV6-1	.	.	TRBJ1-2	TGTGCCAGCAGCCAGGTATCCAGGGGCTATGGCTACACCTTC	CASSQVSRGYGYTF
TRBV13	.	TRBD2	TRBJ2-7	TGTGCCAGCAGCTCTGCGGGGACTAGCCTAACCTACGAGCAGTACTTC	CASSSAGTSLTYEQYF
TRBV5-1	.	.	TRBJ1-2	TGCGCCAGCAGTCGTACTCGGGATGGCTACACCTTC	CASSRTRDGYTF
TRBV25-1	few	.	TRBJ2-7	TGTGCCAGCAGTGCGCGGGACTCGATCTCCTACGAGCAGTACTTC	CASSARDSISYEQYF
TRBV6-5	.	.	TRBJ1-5	TGTGCCAGCAGTTACTGGCCCCCGGGGAAGAGGCCCCAGCATTTT	CASSYWPPGKRPQHF
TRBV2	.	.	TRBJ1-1	TGTGCCAGCAGATCGGAGGGGACTGAAGCTTTCTTT	CASRSEGTEAFF
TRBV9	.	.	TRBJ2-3	TGTGCCAGCAGCGTGGCTAGCCGGGATACGCAGTATTTT	CASSVASRDTQYF
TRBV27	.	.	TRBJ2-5	TGTGCCAGCAAGGGGTGGGGGGCCCAGTACTTC	CASKGWGAQYF
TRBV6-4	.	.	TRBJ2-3	TGTGCCAGCAGTGACCAGGGGGATACGCAGTATTTT	CASSDQGDTQYF
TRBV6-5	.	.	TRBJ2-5	TGTGCCAGCAATGGATCGGGGGGCAGATCCCAGACCCAGTACTTC	CASNGSGGRSQTQYF